This T cell receptor (beta chain) was recovered during a study of cytomegalovirus exposure and HLA in healthy donors. Regarding the study as a whole: Most TCR sequences were seen very rarely across donors, but some public TCRs occurred in many. Most subjects' HLA-A and HLA-B alleles were reportedly predicted from TCR beta sequences.

This clone was detected a few times. Its target is unknown. Vbeta (60) and Jbeta (13) primers were used in the PCR. Authors' methods: In a later analysis, some 11 million of around 75 million unique beta chains occurred in at least two donors. Using immunoSEQ multiplex PCR, the repertoire was profiled, and TCRdb retains in-frame clones only, with some absent. V and J calls and clone size are those listed in that table; D and trimming were worked out from the DNA. This sample yields 85,000 to 100,000 clones, of which around four fifths are seen a single time; 6.5% to 8% belongs to the top ten. Looked up from germline, CDR1 is MNHEY and CDR2 is SVGAGI. V trimming: 0 bases; J trimming: 4 bases; junction bases outside the gene matches: 1. The CDR3 contains 14 residues.

The receptor's source is a man aged 45 to 65 in good health and CMV-seropositive. Material: PBMCs. The chain joins TRBV6-5 to TRBJ1-1, with 8 positions matching TRBD1. For the CDR3, the DNA is TGTGCCAGCAGTTACTCGACAGGGGTCACTGAAGCTTTCTTT. Translating it yields CASSYSTGVTEAFF.